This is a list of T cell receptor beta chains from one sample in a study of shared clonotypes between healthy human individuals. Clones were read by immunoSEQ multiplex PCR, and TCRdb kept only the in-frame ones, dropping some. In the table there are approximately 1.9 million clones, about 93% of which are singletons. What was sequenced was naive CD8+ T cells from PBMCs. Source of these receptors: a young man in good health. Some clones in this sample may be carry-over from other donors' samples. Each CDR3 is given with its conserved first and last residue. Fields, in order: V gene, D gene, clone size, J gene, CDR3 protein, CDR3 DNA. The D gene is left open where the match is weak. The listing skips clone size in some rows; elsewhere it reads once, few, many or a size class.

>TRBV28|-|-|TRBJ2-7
CASSLRGPSYEQYF
TGTGCCAGCAGTTTGAGGGGCCCTTCCTACGAGCAGTACTTC
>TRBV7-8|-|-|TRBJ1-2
CASSLPENYGYTF
TGTGCCAGCAGCTTACCCGAGAACTATGGCTACACCTTC
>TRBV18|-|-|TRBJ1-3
CASSPGTAQPGNTIYF
TGTGCCAGCTCGCCTGGGACCGCACAGCCAGGAAACACCATATATTTT
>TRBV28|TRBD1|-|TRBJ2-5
CASSLWTGTETQYF
TGTGCCAGCAGTTTATGGACAGGGACAGAGACCCAGTACTTC
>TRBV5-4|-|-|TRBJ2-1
CASSPDGVGYDEQFF
TGTGCCAGCAGCCCGGATGGAGTAGGTTATGATGAGCAGTTCTTC
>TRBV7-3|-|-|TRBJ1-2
CASSQPDPRGRGPVEYGYTF
TGTGCCAGCAGCCAGCCTGACCCACGGGGCCGCGGCCCGGTCGAATATGGCTACACCTTC
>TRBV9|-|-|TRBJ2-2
CASSVRQDSRSSGELFF
TGTGCCAGCAGCGTTCGACAGGACTCGCGGTCTTCCGGGGAGCTGTTTTTT
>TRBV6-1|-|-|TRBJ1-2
CASSEAPPSANYGYTF
TGTGCCAGCAGTGAAGCGCCCCCTTCAGCGAACTATGGCTACACCTTC
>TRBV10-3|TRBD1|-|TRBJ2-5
CAIRSGTGGSGQETQYF
TGTGCCATCAGGTCCGGGACAGGGGGTTCGGGCCAAGAGACCCAGTACTTC
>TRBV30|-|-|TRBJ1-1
CAWSAYSGGNTEAFF
TGTGCCTGGAGTGCCTACAGTGGGGGGAACACTGAAGCTTTCTTT
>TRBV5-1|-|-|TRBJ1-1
CASSLDTREAFF
TGCGCCAGCAGCCTGGACACACGTGAAGCTTTCTTT
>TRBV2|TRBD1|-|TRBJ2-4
CASSPTGGARNIQYF
TGTGCCAGCAGCCCCACAGGGGGCGCCAGAAACATTCAGTACTTC
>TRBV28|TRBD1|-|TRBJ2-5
CASSWHRGQETQYF
TGTGCCAGCAGTTGGCACAGGGGCCAAGAGACCCAGTACTTC
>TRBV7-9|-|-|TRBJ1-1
CASSPLRGTPLEAFF
TGTGCCAGCAGCCCCTTGAGGGGGACCCCACTCGAAGCTTTCTTT
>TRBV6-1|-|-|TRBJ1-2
CASTPWGGDGYTF
TGTGCCAGCACCCCTTGGGGAGGGGATGGCTACACCTTC
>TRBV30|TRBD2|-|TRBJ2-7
CAWRTTTGTSGVYEQYF
TGTGCCTGGAGAACCACGACCGGGACTAGCGGGGTGTACGAGCAGTACTTC
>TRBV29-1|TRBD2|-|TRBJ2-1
CSVLAGPAEFF
TGCAGCGTGTTAGCGGGACCGGCTGAGTTCTTC
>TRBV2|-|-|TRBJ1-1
CASSSVENTEAFF
TGTGCCAGCAGTTCCGTTGAGAACACTGAAGCTTTCTTT
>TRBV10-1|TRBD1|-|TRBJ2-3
CASSQYRGRGTDTQYF
TGCGCCAGCAGTCAATACAGGGGTCGAGGCACAGATACGCAGTATTTT
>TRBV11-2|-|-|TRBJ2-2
CASRPMQGGELFF
TGTGCCAGCAGGCCCATGCAGGGCGGGGAGCTGTTTTTT
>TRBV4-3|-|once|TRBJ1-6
CASSQVLELRSSYNSPLHF
TGCGCCAGCAGCCAAGTTCTAGAACTTCGGAGCTCCTATAATTCACCCCTCCACTTT
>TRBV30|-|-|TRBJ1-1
CAWSIAGTEAFF
TGTGCCTGGAGTATCGCGGGCACTGAAGCTTTCTTT
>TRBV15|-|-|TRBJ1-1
CATSPGMNTEAFF
TGTGCCACCAGCCCCGGAATGAACACTGAAGCTTTCTTT
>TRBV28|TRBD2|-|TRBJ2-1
CASSFSALWTSLYNEQFF
TGTGCCAGCAGTTTTTCAGCGCTATGGACTAGCCTATACAATGAGCAGTTCTTC
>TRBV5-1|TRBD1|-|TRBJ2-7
CASSSGTGEGSYEQYF
TGCGCCAGCAGCTCCGGGACAGGGGAAGGGTCCTACGAGCAGTACTTC